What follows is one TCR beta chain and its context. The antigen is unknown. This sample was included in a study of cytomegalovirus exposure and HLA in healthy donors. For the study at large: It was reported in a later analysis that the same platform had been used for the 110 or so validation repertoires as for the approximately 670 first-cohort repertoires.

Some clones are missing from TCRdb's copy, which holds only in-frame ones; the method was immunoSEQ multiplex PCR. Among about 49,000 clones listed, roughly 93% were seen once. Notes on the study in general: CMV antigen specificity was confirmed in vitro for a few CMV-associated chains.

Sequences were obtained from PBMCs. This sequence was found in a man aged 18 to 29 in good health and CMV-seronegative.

The CDR3 protein is CATSRTSPTGELFF. DNA of the CDR3: TGTGCCACCAGCAGAACTAGCCCCACCGGGGAGCTGTTTTTT. The rearrangement uses TRBV15 and TRBJ2-2, with a tentative D call TRBD2 (6 bases). Trimming took off 2 bases at V and 4 bases at J, with 8 bases between the two ends. The CDR3 totals 14 residues. In germline, CDR1 is LNHNV, CDR2 YYDKDF (reference sequence).